This TCR beta chain appears in the sequencing data of a study of shared clonotypes between healthy human individuals. To note about this clone: Its cognate antigen is unknown.

Study-level results: The authors sampled blood alone, and tissue repertoires likely differ.

Terminally differentiated effector memory CD45RA+ cells were excluded by CCR7 positive selection of CD45RO-negative cells. Germline V lookup: CDR1 MNHEY, CDR2 SMNVEV (reference sequence). Deletions cut 6 bases from V and 1 base from J, with 13 bases between. This CDR3 has 15 residues. Over several immunoSEQ plates, each subset's genomic DNA was distributed in even portions. Clones were sequenced by immunoSEQ multiplex PCR, and TCRdb holds only the in-frame ones, with some missing. The data contain about 2.2 million clones, roughly 93% of them singletons. Sequenced material: naive CD8+ T cells from PBMCs. V and J are TRBV27 and TRBJ2-1; D perhaps matches TRBD1 (5 bases). The receptor was derived from a man between 18 and 35 years old in good health. Some clones in this sample may be carry-over from other donors' samples. CDR3 sequence reads: CASRIGRGSYNEQFF. The DNA of the CDR3 is TGTGCCAGCAGGATCGGTAGGGGATCCTACAATGAGCAGTTCTTC.